One sample yielded the 29 T cell receptor beta chains listed below, sequenced in a study of blood T cells in healthy people across ages. The use of a sample-barcoded 5' primer and a J-beta primer mix characterized a second PCR of 7 to 11 cycles. TCRdb redid the calling of the 5' RACE reads with MiXCR, one entry per CDR3 protein. The sample holds under 1,100,000 distinct CDR3 sequences, 25% seen once. These data were also reused for a study on T cells of mothers and their children.

The sample was blood. The receptors come from a girl aged 2 to 10 in good health.

This clonotype was detected only a few times. The chain recombines TRBV7-2 with TRBJ2-2, with D perhaps being TRBD1 or TRBD2 (5 bases each). The CDR3 contains 14 residues. Between the trimmed V and J ends, which lost 1 base and 8 bases, there was a span of 11 bases. Germline V CDR1 and CDR2: SGHTA, FQGNSA. The CDR3 spells CASSLDSGGGELFF. DNA of the CDR3: TGTGCCAGCAGCTTAGATTCTGGGGGTGGGGAGCTGTTTTTT. Supplemented by reference TRBV7-2 and TRBJ2-2, the full variable domain reads GAGVSQSPSNKVTEKGKDVELRCDPISGHTALYWYRQSLGQGLEFLIYFQGNSAPDKSGLPSDRFSAERTGGSVSTLTIQRTQQEDSAVYLCASSLDSGGGELFFGEGSRLTVL.

This clonotype was found a few times. V gene TRBV4-1 combines with J gene TRBJ1-6, with a weak D call TRBD1 (5 bases). V dropped 3 bases and J dropped 9 bases, with 15 bases sitting between them. The CDR3 has 15 amino acids. Germline lookup yields CDR1 MGHRA and CDR2 YSYEKL. For the CDR3, the DNA is TGCGCCAGCAGCCAGGGGGAAGAGGGCCCTTCACCCCTCCACTTT. Translation: CASSQGEEGPSPLHF.

The rearrangement joins TRBV5-1 to TRBJ2-4, with 9 bases identical to TRBD1. CDR3 size: 16 residues. CDR1 is SGHRS and CDR2 is YFSETQ in the germline V gene. Trimming at V came to 4 bases and at J to 1 base, leaving 6 bases not matched to a gene. DNA of the CDR3: TGCGCCAGCAGCCCACCCGGGACAGGGGCCAAAAACATTCAGTACTTC. This sequence encodes CASSPPGTGAKNIQYF.

Only a few counts were recorded for this clonotype. J is TRBJ1-1 and V is TRBV12-3 or TRBV12-4, with D tentatively TRBD1 (5 bases). The V and J ends lost 5 bases and 4 bases respectively, with 14 bases between them. CDR3 size: 14 residues. CDR3 residues: CASSLDSFGTEAFF. The DNA for the CDR3 is TGTGCCAGCAGTCTCGACAGTTTTGGCACTGAAGCTTTCTTT.

The V and J genes are TRBV29-1 and TRBJ2-1; TRBD2 matches 12 bases. CDR3 size: 18 residues. V lost 4 bases, J lost 0 bases, and 10 bases stayed unmatched. Germline CDR1 reads SQVTM; CDR2 reads ANQGSEA. CDR3 residues: CSVAVGLAGPSSYNEQFF. CDR3 DNA: TGCAGCGTTGCTGTTGGACTAGCGGGGCCTAGCTCCTACAATGAGCAGTTCTTC.

V is TRBV4-1 and J is TRBJ2-5, with D possibly TRBD2 on 6 matching bases. The tail of the sequence fits TRBJ2-7 better, so the J call may be wrong. The CDR3 consists of 14 residues. CDR1 is MGHRA, CDR2 YSYEKL, per germline. CDR3 nucleotides: TGCGCCAGCAGCCAAGCTAGCGCAGCCTACGAGCAGTACTTC. Translation: CASSQASAAYEQYF.

This clonotype was detected only a few times. The CDR3 loop reads CASSLTYSYEQYF. CDR3 nucleotide sequence: TGTGCCAGCAGTCTCACCTACAGCTACGAGCAGTACTTC. The chain joins TRBV7-2 to TRBJ2-7; D is ambiguous. Germline V gene data show CDR1 as SGHTA and CDR2 as FQGNSA. Trimming removed 6 bases at V and 3 bases at J, with 12 bases between. The length of the CDR3 is 13 residues.

In its sample, this clonotype was seen many times. The V and J genes are TRBV29-1 and TRBJ2-7; no firm D call. The ends were cut back, 5 bases at V and 0 bases at J, with 5 bases in the middle. The length of the CDR3 is 11 residues. Germline V gene data show CDR1 as SQVTM and CDR2 as ANQGSEA. The CDR3 region is CSVSASYEQYF. Written as DNA, the CDR3 is TGCAGCGTTTCGGCCTCCTACGAGCAGTACTTC.

J is TRBJ1-2 and V is TRBV29-1, with a weak D call TRBD1 (6 bases). Trimming pared 6 bases from V and 6 bases from J, leaving 20 bases between. Germline CDR1 reads SQVTM; CDR2 reads ANQGSEA. CDR3 length: 14 residues. In DNA form, the CDR3 reads TGCAGCGTACTCACAGACAGGCTCTCGGATGGCTACACCTTC. Its protein is CSVLTDRLSDGYTF.

The chain carries TRBV6-5 and TRBJ1-5, with D possibly TRBD1 on 6 matching bases. Near its end, the DNA agrees better with TRBJ2-3, so the J call may be wrong. The germline CDR1 and CDR2 sequences are MNHEY and SVGAGI. This CDR3 region has 15 residues. CDR3 sequence: CASSTNRDTAWPQYF. CDR3 DNA: TGTGCCAGCAGTACCAACCGGGACACAGCTTGGCCCCAGTATTTT.

This chain connects TRBV12-3 or TRBV12-4 to TRBJ2-5; TRBD2 is a possible D gene (6 bases). The CDR3 totals 11 residues. V dropped 8 bases and J dropped 5 bases, with 9 bases sitting between them. The CDR3 here is CASVAGETQYF. CDR3 nucleotide sequence: TGTGCCAGCGTGGCGGGGGAGACCCAGTACTTC.

The CDR3 here is CASRGEGGQVYEQYF. CDR3 sequence (DNA): TGTGCCAGCAGGGGGGAAGGGGGCCAAGTCTACGAGCAGTACTTC. V is TRBV7-1 and J is TRBJ2-7; 7 bases align to TRBD1. TRBV7-1 is known as an ORF, though its function is uncertain. V trimming: 6 bases; J trimming: 3 bases; junction bases outside the gene matches: 11. CDR3 length equals 15 residues.

The CDR3 region has the DNA TGTGCCAGCAGTACAAACCGGGACAGGGGGTACTCCTATAATTCACCCCTCCACTTT. Its protein product is CASSTNRDRGYSYNSPLHF. The rearrangement uses TRBV7-8 and TRBJ1-6; TRBD1 aligns across 11 bases. V shed 6 bases and J 0 bases; nucleotides not matched to a gene: 10. This CDR3 is built from 19 residues. CDR1 and CDR2 from the germline V gene are SGHVS and FQNEAQ.

J is TRBJ2-4 and V is TRBV28; a weak D match, TRBD1 (5 bases). V lost 3 bases and J 8 bases, leaving 14 bases between the germline ends. Germline V gives CDR1 MDHEN, CDR2 SYDVKM. This CDR3 has 14 amino acids. The CDR3 DNA sequence: TGTGCCAGCAGTTTCTCGGCGGTAGGGGACATTCAGTACTTC. Encoded protein: CASSFSAVGDIQYF.

A word on this clonotype: At one of its ends the junction is not consistent with the germline gene, which may arise from a read error. V gene TRBV10-3 combines with J gene TRBJ2-5; D may be TRBD2 (6 bases). The J call may be incorrect, as the DNA end agrees better with TRBJ2-7. The CDR3 sequence is 16 residues long. Per germline, CDR1 ENHRY and CDR2 SYGVKD. The CDR3 coding sequence is TGTGCCATCTGTGAGCCTGAGGGGACTTCTCGCTACGAGCAGTACTTC. This translates into CAICEPEGTSRYEQYF.

The CDR3 DNA reads TGTGCCAGCAGCTCATACGTAGCGCAGTATTTT. It yields the protein CASSSYVAQYF. This sequence joins TRBV11-2 and TRBJ2-3; D not resolved. The V gene lost 4 bases and the J gene lost 10 bases, with 9 bases spanning the gap. The CDR3 length is 11 residues. CDR1 is SGHAT, CDR2 FQNNGV, per germline. The full variable domain, completed using reference TRBV11-2 and TRBJ2-3, is EAGVAQSPRYKIIEKRQSVAFWCNPISGHATLYWYQQILGQGPKLLIQFQNNGVVDDSQLPKDRFSAERLKGVDSTLKIQPAKLEDSAVYLCASSSYVAQYFGPGTRLTVL.

The sample holds many counts of this clonotype. The chain links TRBV19 to TRBJ1-5; a weak D match, TRBD1 (5 bases). The CDR3 extends over 15 amino acids. Germline V gene sequence: CDR1 LNHDA, CDR2 SQIVND (reference sequence). V shed 8 bases and J shed 2 bases, with 16 bases lying between them. The CDR3, as DNA: TGTGCCAGTTCTTTATCAGGGTTGGGCAATCAGCCCCAGCATTTT. Residues: CASSLSGLGNQPQHF.

There are a few counts of this clonotype. This chain joins TRBV7-2 and TRBJ2-4, with D maybe TRBD2 (5 bases). With 2 bases removed from V and 0 bases from J, the gap between germline ends came to 11 bases. This CDR3 is built from 16 residues. Per germline, CDR1 SGHTA and CDR2 FQGNSA. CDR3: CASSLFAGLAKNIQYF. In nucleotides, the CDR3 is TGTGCCAGCAGCTTATTTGCGGGCTTAGCCAAAAACATTCAGTACTTC.

The rearrangement links TRBV11-2 to TRBJ2-2; weak D call: TRBD1 (6 bases). From germline, CDR1 is SGHAT and CDR2 FQNNGV. The ends were cut back, 5 bases at V and 4 bases at J, with 11 bases in the middle. The CDR3 is made up of 14 amino acids. The CDR3 DNA reads TGTGCCAGCAGCGCGGCAGGGGTCACCGGGGAGCTGTTTTTT. Residues: CASSAAGVTGELFF. Supplemented by reference TRBV11-2 and TRBJ2-2, the full variable domain reads EAGVAQSPRYKIIEKRQSVAFWCNPISGHATLYWYQQILGQGPKLLIQFQNNGVVDDSQLPKDRFSAERLKGVDSTLKIQPAKLEDSAVYLCASSAAGVTGELFFGEGSRLTVL.

The gene calls are TRBV7-2 and TRBJ2-5; 9 nucleotides match TRBD2. The CDR3 consists of 18 residues. Trimming took 0 bases from V and 2 from J; bases not matched to a gene: 10. Germline CDR1 reads SGHTA; CDR2 reads FQGNSA. As DNA, the CDR3 is TGTGCCAGCAGCTTAGCGTATTCTAGCGGGGTACTACAAGAGACCCAGTACTTC. Translation gives CASSLAYSSGVLQETQYF.

This clonotype was detected only a few times. This rearrangement joins TRBV20-1 to TRBJ1-6, with D perhaps matching TRBD1 (5 bases). Germline lookup yields CDR1 DFQATT and CDR2 SNEGSKA (reference sequence). Trimming shortened V by 5 bases and J by 8 bases, and 7 bases separated the two germline ends. This CDR3 region has 11 residues. The DNA of the CDR3 is TGCAGTGCTGGGGGGTATTCACCCCTCCACTTT. Translation: CSAGGYSPLHF.

This rearrangement joins TRBV7-2 to TRBJ2-5; D may match TRBD1 or TRBD2 (5 bases each). Trimming left V 2 bases short and J 5 bases short, with 18 bases between. The CDR3 runs to 16 residues. Germline lookup yields CDR1 SGHTA and CDR2 FQGNSA. This CDR3 is CASSLMRDLGVETQYF. The CDR3 DNA is TGTGCCAGCAGCTTAATGAGGGACCTAGGCGTGGAGACCCAGTACTTC.

Concerning this clonotype itself: At one of its ends the junction is not consistent with the germline gene, which may arise from a read error. The rearrangement links TRBV29-1 to TRBJ2-3; no firm D call. Germline CDR1 SQVTM, CDR2 ANQGSEA. CDR3 length: 13 amino acids. The DNA for the CDR3 is TGCAGCGTTAGGCCCATTCGCACAGATACGCGGTATTTT. Translation gives CSVRPIRTDTRYF.

This clonotype was seen at least ten times. Written as DNA, the CDR3 is TGTGCCAGCAGTACTCAAACCCCGCCGAGTGGTGAGCAGTTCTTC. Its protein product is CASSTQTPPSGEQFF. The V gene is TRBV11-2, the J gene TRBJ2-1; D is undetermined. Germline values: CDR1 SGHAT, CDR2 FQNNGV. The ends were cut back, 6 bases at V and 9 bases at J, with 21 bases in the middle. This CDR3 has 15 amino acids.

This clonotype was counted at least ten times. The chain joins TRBV12-3 or TRBV12-4 to TRBJ1-6; D not certain. The CDR3 runs to 13 residues. V lost 4 bases and J 9 bases, leaving 10 bases between the germline ends. CDR3 in DNA: TGTGCCAGCAGTTCTGGAGGTATTTCACCCCTCCACTTT. Translated: CASSSGGISPLHF.

DNA for the CDR3: TGTGCCAGCAGCCAAGATTTCCCAGCGGGGGGGCAAATAAATGAGCAGTTCTTC. This gives the protein CASSQDFPAGGQINEQFF. The chain recombines TRBV3-1 with TRBJ2-1, with 10 bases aligning to TRBD2. The CDR3 spans 18 residues. Germline V CDR1 and CDR2: LGHDT, YNNKEL (reference sequence). The ends lost 0 bases at V and 7 bases at J; junction bases unmatched: 12.

This chain links TRBV29-1 with TRBJ2-7; D not certain. Trimming left V 4 bases short and J 0 bases short, with 13 bases between. The CDR3 length is 14 residues. CDR1 is SQVTM and CDR2 is ANQGSEA in the germline V gene. The CDR3 DNA reads as TGCAGCGTTGCGGCCCCAGGCATCTCCTACGAGCAGTACTTC. This translates into CSVAAPGISYEQYF.

This clonotype was recorded once. The chain joins TRBV5-1 to TRBJ1-4; D might be TRBD1 (6 bases). Looked up from germline, CDR1 is SGHRS and CDR2 is YFSETQ. The CDR3 extends over 17 amino acids. Trimming took 0 bases from V and 3 from J, leaving 15 bases between them. The CDR3 protein is CASSLELGGASNEKLFF. In nucleotides, the CDR3 is TGCGCCAGCAGCTTGGAATTAGGGGGTGCGTCTAATGAAAAACTGTTTTTT. The full variable domain, in which reference TRBV5-1 and TRBJ1-4 provide the parts outside the CDR3, is KAGVTQTPRYLIKTRGQQVTLSCSPISGHRSVSWYQQTPGQGLQFLFEYFSETQRNKGNFPGRFSGRQFSNSRSEMNVSTLELGDSALYLCASSLELGGASNEKLFFGSGTQLSVL.

This clonotype was observed at least ten times. The chain links TRBV27 to TRBJ1-1, with D hard to call. Germline CDR1 and CDR2: MNHEY and SMNVEV (reference sequence). The CDR3 totals 14 residues. Trimming removed 5 bases from V and 1 base from J, with 11 bases in between. The CDR3: CASSLVSGNTEAFF. Here the CDR3 DNA reads TGTGCCAGCAGTCTCGTTTCGGGGAACACTGAAGCTTTCTTT.